The rows below give T cell receptor beta chains drawn from one sample of a study of post-analysis software for immune sequencing data. TCRdb re-analysed the PCR reads in MiXCR, keeping a single row per CDR3 protein. The sample consists of 350,000 to 500,000 distinct CDR3 sequences, over 30% of them appearing once. Sequencing input: blood. The receptors come from a girl aged 2 to 9 with multiple sclerosis. CDR3s include the opening cysteine and the closing phenylalanine or tryptophan. Each record gives: clone size, V gene, J gene, D gene, CDR3 DNA, CDR3 protein. D genes are given only for firm matches. Expanded clones get a size class; other rows say once, few or many, or leave the size out.

>few|TRBV29-1|TRBJ2-1|TRBD2
TGCAGCGCCCACCTAGCGGGGGGGCGGAATGAGCAGTTCTTC
CSAHLAGGRNEQFF
>.|TRBV9|TRBJ2-7|.
TGTGCCAGCAGCGTAGGCATGTCCGAAGGAGACGAGCAGTACTTC
CASSVGMSEGDEQYF
>once|TRBV12-3/TRBV12-4|TRBJ2-1|TRBD1
TGTGCCAGCACAACAGGGGTGTCCTACAATGGGCAGTTCTTC
CASTTGVSYNGQFF
>few|TRBV10-3|TRBJ2-1|.
TGTGCCATCAGTGAGGGGATCTCCAATGAGCAGTTCTTC
CAISEGISNEQFF
>.|TRBV15|TRBJ1-6|.
TGTGCCACCAGCAGAGACAATTCACCCCTCCACTTT
CATSRDNSPLHF
>.|TRBV6-1|TRBJ2-3|TRBD2
TGTGCCAGCAGTGGGGGGAGGGCAGGGTATAGCACAGATACGCAGTATTTT
CASSGGRAGYSTDTQYF
>few|TRBV15|TRBJ2-1|.
TGTGCCACCAGCAGAGTGTACAGAAATGAGCAGTTCTTC
CATSRVYRNEQFF
>once|TRBV29-1|TRBJ2-4|.
TGCAGCGTCGAGCGACCTGCCAAAAACATTCAGTACTTC
CSVERPAKNIQYF
>few|TRBV28|TRBJ2-7|.
TGTGCCAGCACCCGGTTGGGGACCGGCGACGAGCAGTACTTC
CASTRLGTGDEQYF
>.|TRBV2|TRBJ1-1|.
TGTGCCACCTCGCTGGGACACCTGAACACTGAAGCTTTCTTT
CATSLGHLNTEAFF
>.|TRBV6-1|TRBJ2-5|TRBD1
TGTGCCAGCAAGTCCGGGACAGGGAGAGAGACCCAGTACTTC
CASKSGTGRETQYF
>few|TRBV15|TRBJ2-1|TRBD1
TGTGCCACCAGCAGAGATTTGATGGACAGGGGGCCGGGTGAGCAGTTCTTC
CATSRDLMDRGPGEQFF
>.|TRBV27|TRBJ2-5|TRBD2
TGTGCCAGCAGTTTTTCGACTAGCGCCACTGGGTACTTC
CASSFSTSATGYF
>.|TRBV7-9|TRBJ2-1|TRBD1
TGTGCCAGCAGCCCGCCGGGACAGCCCTTTAGGAATGAGCAGTTCTTC
CASSPPGQPFRNEQFF
>.|TRBV3-1|TRBJ2-7|.
TGTGCCAGCAGCCAAGAATCCGGACCAGCCTCCTACGAGCAGTACTTC
CASSQESGPASYEQYF
>.|TRBV5-4|TRBJ1-1|.
TGTGCCAGCAGCTTGGGTACTGGGGGCGGGGTGCCCACTGAAGCTTTCTTT
CASSLGTGGGVPTEAFF
>many|TRBV5-6|TRBJ2-3|.
TGTGCCAGCAGCTTACCCGGGAGTGCAGATACGCAGTATTTT
CASSLPGSADTQYF
>.|TRBV28|TRBJ2-3|TRBD2
TGTGCCAGCAAGTTTAGCGGGGGGGATACGCAGTATTTT
CASKFSGGDTQYF
>.|TRBV28|TRBJ2-7|TRBD1
TGTGCCAGTCGACAGGGGGGCTCCTACGAGCAGTACTTC
CASRQGGSYEQYF
>.|TRBV15|TRBJ2-7|.
TGTGCCACCAGCAGCGGGGCCCTTCTTGAGCAGTACTTC
CATSSGALLEQYF
>.|TRBV20-1|TRBJ2-7|.
TGCAGTGCTATAGACCCCCTAGGTACCTACGAGCAGTACTTC
CSAIDPLGTYEQYF